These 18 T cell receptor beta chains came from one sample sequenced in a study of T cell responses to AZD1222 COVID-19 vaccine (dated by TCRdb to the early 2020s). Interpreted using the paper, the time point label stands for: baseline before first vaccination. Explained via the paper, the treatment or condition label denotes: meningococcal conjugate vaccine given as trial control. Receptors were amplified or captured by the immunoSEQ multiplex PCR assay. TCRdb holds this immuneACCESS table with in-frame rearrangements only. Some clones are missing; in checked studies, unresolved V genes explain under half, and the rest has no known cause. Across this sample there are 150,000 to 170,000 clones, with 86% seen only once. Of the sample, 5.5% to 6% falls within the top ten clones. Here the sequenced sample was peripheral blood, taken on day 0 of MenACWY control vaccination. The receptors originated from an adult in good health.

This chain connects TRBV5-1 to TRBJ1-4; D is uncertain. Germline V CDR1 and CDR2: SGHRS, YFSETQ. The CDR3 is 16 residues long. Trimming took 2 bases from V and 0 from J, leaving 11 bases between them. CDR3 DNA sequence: TGCGCCAGCAGCTTCGGACGGCGGGCAACTAATGAAAAACTGTTTTTT. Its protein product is CASSFGRRATNEKLFF.

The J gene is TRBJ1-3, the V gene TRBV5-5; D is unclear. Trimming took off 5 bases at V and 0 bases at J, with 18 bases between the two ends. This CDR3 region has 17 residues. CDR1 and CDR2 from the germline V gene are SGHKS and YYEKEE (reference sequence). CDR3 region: CASSTLAKRGSGNTIYF. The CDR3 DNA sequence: TGTGCCAGCAGTACCCTGGCGAAACGAGGCTCTGGAAACACCATATATTTT.

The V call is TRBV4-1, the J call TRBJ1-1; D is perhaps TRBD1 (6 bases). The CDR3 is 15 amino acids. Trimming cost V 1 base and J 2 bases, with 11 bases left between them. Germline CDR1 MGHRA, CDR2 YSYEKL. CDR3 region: CASSQGDILNTEAFF. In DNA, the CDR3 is TGCGCCAGCAGCCAAGGGGACATACTAAACACTGAAGCTTTCTTT.

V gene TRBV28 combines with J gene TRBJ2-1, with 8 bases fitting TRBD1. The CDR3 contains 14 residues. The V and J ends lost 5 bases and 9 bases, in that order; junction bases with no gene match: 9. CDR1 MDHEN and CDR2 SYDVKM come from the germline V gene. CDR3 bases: TGTGCCAGCAGTCGCAGGGGGCGGCTCACTGAGCAGTTCTTC. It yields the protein CASSRRGRLTEQFF. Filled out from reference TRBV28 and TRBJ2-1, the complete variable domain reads DVKVTQSSRYLVKRTGEKVFLECVQDMDHENMFWYRQDPGLGLRLIYFSYDVKMKEKGDIPEGYSVSREKKERFSLILESASTNQTSMYLCASSRRGRLTEQFFGPGTRLTVL.

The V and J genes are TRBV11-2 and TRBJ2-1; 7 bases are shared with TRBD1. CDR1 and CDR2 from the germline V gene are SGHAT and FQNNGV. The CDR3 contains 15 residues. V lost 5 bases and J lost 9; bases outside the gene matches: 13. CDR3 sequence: CASSPLQGDWGEQFF. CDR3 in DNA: TGTGCCAGCAGCCCTCTTCAGGGGGATTGGGGTGAGCAGTTCTTC. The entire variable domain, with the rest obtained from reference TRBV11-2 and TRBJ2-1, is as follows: EAGVAQSPRYKIIEKRQSVAFWCNPISGHATLYWYQQILGQGPKLLIQFQNNGVVDDSQLPKDRFSAERLKGVDSTLKIQPAKLEDSAVYLCASSPLQGDWGEQFFGPGTRLTVL.

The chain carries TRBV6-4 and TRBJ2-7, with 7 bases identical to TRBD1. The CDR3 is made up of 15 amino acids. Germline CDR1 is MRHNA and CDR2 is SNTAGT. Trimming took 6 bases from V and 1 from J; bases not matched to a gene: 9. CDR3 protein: CASRADRVGSYEQYV. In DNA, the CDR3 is TGTGCCAGCAGAGCCGACAGGGTCGGTTCCTACGAGCAGTACGTC.

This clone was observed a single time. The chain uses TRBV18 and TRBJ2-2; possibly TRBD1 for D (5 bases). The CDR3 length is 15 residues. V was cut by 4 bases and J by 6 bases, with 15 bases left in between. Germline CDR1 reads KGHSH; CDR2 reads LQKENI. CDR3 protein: CASSQTAGRPGELFF. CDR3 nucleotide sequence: TGTGCCAGCTCACAAACGGCAGGGCGGCCCGGGGAGCTGTTTTTT.

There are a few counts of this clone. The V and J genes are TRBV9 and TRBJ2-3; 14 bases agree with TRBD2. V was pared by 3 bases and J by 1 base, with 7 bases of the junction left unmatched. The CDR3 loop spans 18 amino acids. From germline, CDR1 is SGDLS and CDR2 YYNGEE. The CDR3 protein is CASSAEGLAGDRTDTQYF. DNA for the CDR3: TGTGCCAGCAGCGCTGAGGGACTAGCGGGGGATCGCACAGATACGCAGTATTTT.

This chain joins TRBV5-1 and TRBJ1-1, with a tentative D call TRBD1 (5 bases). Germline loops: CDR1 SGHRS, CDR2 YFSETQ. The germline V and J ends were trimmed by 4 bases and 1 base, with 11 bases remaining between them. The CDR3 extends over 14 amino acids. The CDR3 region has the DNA TGCGCCAGCAGCAGGGACGGTCAGAACACTGAAGCTTTCTTT. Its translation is CASSRDGQNTEAFF.

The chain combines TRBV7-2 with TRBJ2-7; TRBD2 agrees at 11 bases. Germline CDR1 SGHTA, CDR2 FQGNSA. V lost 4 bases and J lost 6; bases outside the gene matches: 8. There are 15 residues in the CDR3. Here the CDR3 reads CASSSTLAGGFEQYF. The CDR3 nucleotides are TGTGCCAGCAGCTCCACGCTAGCGGGAGGTTTCGAGCAGTACTTC.

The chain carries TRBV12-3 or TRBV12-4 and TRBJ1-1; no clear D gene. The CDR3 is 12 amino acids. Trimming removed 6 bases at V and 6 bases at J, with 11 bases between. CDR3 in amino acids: CASSLRVAEAFF. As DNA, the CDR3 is TGTGCCAGCAGCCTGAGAGTAGCTGAAGCTTTCTTT.

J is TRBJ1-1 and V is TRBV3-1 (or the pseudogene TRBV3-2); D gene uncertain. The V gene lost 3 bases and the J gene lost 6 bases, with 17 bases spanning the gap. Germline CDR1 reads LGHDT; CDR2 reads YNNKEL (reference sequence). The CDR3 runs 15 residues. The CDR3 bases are TGTGCCAGCAGCCAGCGGGAAGTTTCTGGTCCTGAAGCTTTCTTT. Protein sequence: CASSQREVSGPEAFF.

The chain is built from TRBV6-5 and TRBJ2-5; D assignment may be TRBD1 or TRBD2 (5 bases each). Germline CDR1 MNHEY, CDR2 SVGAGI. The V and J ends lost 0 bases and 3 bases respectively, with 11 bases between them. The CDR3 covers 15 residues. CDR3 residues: CASSYSGRLEETQYF. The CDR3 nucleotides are TGTGCCAGCAGTTACTCGGGACGGTTAGAAGAGACCCAGTACTTC.

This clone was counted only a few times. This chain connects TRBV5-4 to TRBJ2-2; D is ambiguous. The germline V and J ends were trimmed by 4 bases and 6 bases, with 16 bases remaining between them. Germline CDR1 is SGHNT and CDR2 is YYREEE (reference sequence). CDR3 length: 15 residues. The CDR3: CASSQGPLRPGELFF. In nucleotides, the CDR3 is TGTGCCAGCAGCCAAGGGCCCCTAAGGCCCGGGGAGCTGTTTTTT.

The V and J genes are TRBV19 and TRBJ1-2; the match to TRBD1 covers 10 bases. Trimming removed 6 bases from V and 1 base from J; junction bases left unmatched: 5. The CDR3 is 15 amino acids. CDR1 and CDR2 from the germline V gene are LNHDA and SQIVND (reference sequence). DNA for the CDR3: TGTGCCAGTAGAAAACGGGACAGGGGTAACTATGGCTACACCTTC. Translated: CASRKRDRGNYGYTF.

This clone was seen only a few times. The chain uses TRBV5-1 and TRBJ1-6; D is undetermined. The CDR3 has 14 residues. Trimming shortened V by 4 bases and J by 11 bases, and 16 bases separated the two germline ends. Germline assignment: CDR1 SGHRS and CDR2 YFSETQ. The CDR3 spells CASSQTGGGAPLHF. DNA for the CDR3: TGCGCCAGCAGCCAGACTGGCGGTGGGGCACCCCTCCACTTT.

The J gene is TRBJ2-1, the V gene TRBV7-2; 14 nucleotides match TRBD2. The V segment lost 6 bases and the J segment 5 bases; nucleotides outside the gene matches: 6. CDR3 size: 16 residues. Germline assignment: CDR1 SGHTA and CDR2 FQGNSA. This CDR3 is CASRGPGLAGDNEQFF. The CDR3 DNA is TGTGCCAGCAGAGGACCGGGACTAGCGGGGGACAATGAGCAGTTCTTC.

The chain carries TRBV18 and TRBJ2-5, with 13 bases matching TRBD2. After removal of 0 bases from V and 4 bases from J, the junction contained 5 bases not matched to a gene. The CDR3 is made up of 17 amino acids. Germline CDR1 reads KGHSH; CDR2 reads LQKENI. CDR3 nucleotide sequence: TGTGCCAGCTCACCACCGACTAGCGGGAGGATAGGAGAGACCCAGTACTTC. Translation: CASSPPTSGRIGETQYF.